This TCR beta chain was observed in a study of blood T cell repertoires in COVID-19. Overall study context: Italy, Spain and the United States were the sources of the convalescent and acute COVID-19 samples. Sources were T cells, B-cell-depleted T cells, or PBMCs; the material itself was cDNA or gDNA.

Under the authors' procedure: Reference gene primer amplification yielded estimated nucleated cell counts. Assay used: immunoSEQ multiplex PCR; TCRdb lists only in-frame clones, some missing. Clone size and V and J calls were adopted from that table, with D and trimming inferred from the DNA. The data show 150,000 to 200,000 clones, around 81% seen once. Germline V lookup: CDR1 MNHEY, CDR2 SVGAGI. This CDR3 contains 12 residues. The material sequenced was peripheral blood. The TCR sequence derives from a man between 65 and 85 years old who had recovered from COVID-19. The J gene is TRBJ1-2, the V gene TRBV6-5, with 7 bases fitting TRBD1. CDR3 coding DNA: TGTATGTCAGGGGGGCGCCTCTATGGCTACACCTTC. Amino acids: CMSGGRLYGYTF.